These T cell receptor beta chains were read from a single sample in a study of T cells in Graves' hyperthyroidism and ophthalmopathy. One entry per CDR3 protein, called by TCRdb with MiXCR from the multiplex PCR reads. The profile shows around 420,000 distinct CDR3 sequences, approximately 13% of them singletons. The sample consisted of blood. The origin of the receptors is a woman aged 18-29 years with Graves' hyperthyroidism. Each CDR3 is given without its conserved first and last residue. The listing skips clone size in some rows; elsewhere it reads once, few, many or a size class.

cdr3_aa v_call clone_size
ASRPPSGRAPEQF TRBV12-3/TRBV12-4 many
ASSQAGTPQY TRBV4-1 -
AWSVIGTGNYNEQF TRBV30 -
ASSALGQGANSPLH TRBV6-1 many
ASSQLAVRGQDTGELF TRBV3-2 -
ATSGQANTGELF TRBV24-1 -
ASSVAPGLDEKLF TRBV9 few
ASSITLDTSYGYT TRBV19 -
ASSSSEAGYEQY TRBV7-8 many
ASSHGTLTGELF TRBV12-3/TRBV12-4 many
ASSVEALSYEQY TRBV9 few
ASLPSPGLADNEQF TRBV12-3/TRBV12-4 many
ASSGGTSGAFNEQF TRBV13 -
ASSQGANTIY TRBV7-8 few
ASSPGDVDRDRKETQY TRBV11-2 many
SARPMTVNTEAF TRBV20-1 many
ASSLWRGRGDGELF TRBV12-3/TRBV12-4 many
ASSLPGQGANNSPLH TRBV6-5 -
ASSLTSSLLGEQF TRBV7-3 many
ASSSRTSGSRDTQY TRBV3-1 -
ASSTSGSVYEQY TRBV12-3/TRBV12-4 many
ASSRGTSGRRGTDTQY TRBV3-1 many
ASTRGLNTGELF TRBV19 -
ASSLWAGEDRETQY TRBV7-8 few
ASSRWDNNEQF TRBV27 -
ASSGQATYNEQF TRBV9 few
ASSLAGAGIYNEQF TRBV5-1 few
SARPGQGPISTEAF TRBV20-1 -
ATSIGYDQPQH TRBV28 few
ASSNPGGVEQY TRBV18 many
ASSRGGPLH TRBV3-1 few
ASSLRSGHGYT TRBV7-9 many
ATSPRVAEIYEQY TRBV15 -
ASSQGRGALYSNQPQH TRBV3-1 -
ASSETGGAGTEAF TRBV3-1 many
ASSYSWGLDTEAF TRBV6-5 many
ASSFHSSETQY TRBV12-3/TRBV12-4 many
ASSPQGTVNYGYT TRBV2 many
ASSLRQGVNEQY TRBV27 many
ASSLGSSGRNEQF TRBV28 many
ASSSAGFQPQH TRBV19 -